These 27 T cell receptor beta chains came from one sample sequenced in a study of glioma-infiltrating T cells. Amplification of TCR alpha and beta CDR3 regions from RNA used iRepertoire nested multiplex PCR. TCRdb recomputed calls from the multiplex PCR reads with MiXCR, one row per CDR3 protein. This table holds tens of thousands of distinct CDR3 sequences, about 40% found once. Sequencing was carried out using glioma tissue, nonneoplastic brain tissue, or PBMCs (not recorded which). The source of these receptors is a human donor with low-grade glioma or glioblastoma, undergoing nonglioma brain surgery, or in good health (not recorded which).

In this sample, this clonotype turned up many times. V is TRBV11-3 and J is TRBJ2-7, with a tentative D call TRBD2 (6 bases). Germline loops: CDR1 SGHNT, CDR2 YENEEA. The CDR3 totals 14 residues. Trimming left V 1 base short and J 3 bases short, with 10 bases between. CDR3 amino acids: CASSLAPGVYEQYF. The CDR3 DNA is TGTGCCAGCAGCTTAGCTCCGGGGGTCTACGAGCAGTACTTC.

At least ten counts were recorded for this clonotype. The chain recombines TRBV29-1 with TRBJ2-1; D may be TRBD2 (6 bases). Germline loops: CDR1 SQVTM, CDR2 ANQGSEA. Trimming cost V 4 bases and J 8 bases, with 12 bases left between them. This CDR3 is built from 12 residues. As DNA, the CDR3 is TGCAGCGTTGTTTCGCCGGGAGATGAGCAGTTCTTC. Its translation: CSVVSPGDEQFF.

The chain has TRBV7-9 and TRBJ2-1; D tentatively reads TRBD1 or TRBD2 (6 bases each). This CDR3 region has 18 residues. CDR1 and CDR2 (germline): SEHNR, FQNEAQ (reference sequence). Trimming left V 5 bases short and J 2 bases short, with 22 bases between. Here the CDR3 DNA reads TGTGCCAGCAGCAAGGTCGGTAAGGGCGGGACACCCTACAATGAGCAGTTCTTC. Its protein product is CASSKVGKGGTPYNEQFF.

With regard to this clonotype: This sequence may be a read error, since a much larger clone differs from it by one base. This chain links TRBV18 with TRBJ2-7; 8 positions match TRBD2. The CDR3 totals 13 residues. V was clipped by 6 bases and J by 8 bases; unmatched bases: 9. Per the germline V gene, CDR1 is KGHSH and CDR2 is LQKENI. The CDR3 sequence: CASSEAGGYKQYF. The CDR3 region has the DNA TGTGCCAGCTCCGAGGCGGGAGGATACAAGCAGTACTTC. Variable domain in full (rest from reference TRBV18 and TRBJ2-7): NAGVMQNPRHLVRRRGQEARLRCSPMKGHSHVYWYRQLPEEGLKFMVYLQKENIIDESGMPKERFSAEFPKEGPSILRIQQVVRGDSAAYFCASSEAGGYKQYFGPGTRLTVT.

This clonotype was detected ten times or more. In DNA form, the CDR3 reads TGTGCCAGCAGAGATATCGGGCAGGAGATAAATTCACCCCTCCACTTT. Its protein is CASRDIGQEINSPLHF. V and J are TRBV28 and TRBJ1-6; no reliable D call. Germline V gene data show CDR1 as MDHEN and CDR2 as SYDVKM. V was trimmed by 6 bases and J by 7 bases, leaving 19 bases between them. This CDR3 comprises 16 residues.

Remarks on this clonotype: This may come from a read error, since a much larger clone is one base off. V usage is TRBV10-3 and J usage is TRBJ2-7, with a possible D match to TRBD2 (6 bases). Germline assignment: CDR1 ENHRY and CDR2 SYGVKD. The CDR3 length is 12 residues. The CDR3 region is CAISGSSYEKYF. The CDR3 nucleotides read TGTGCCATCAGCGGGAGCTCCTACGAGAAGTACTTC.

This clonotype showed up many times. V is TRBV6-1 and J is TRBJ1-1; 9 nucleotides line up with TRBD1. The CDR3 runs 14 residues. Germline lookup yields CDR1 MNHNS and CDR2 SASEGT. V shed 4 bases and J 3 bases; nucleotides not matched to a gene: 3. CDR3 region: CASSARTGDTEAFF. In DNA form, the CDR3 reads TGTGCCAGCAGTGCTCGGACAGGGGACACTGAAGCTTTCTTT.

This clonotype was detected many times. The V and J genes are TRBV7-2 and TRBJ2-1, with TRBD2 identical over 7 bases. Trimming cost V 0 bases and J 3 bases; bases outside gene matches: 5. CDR3 size: 16 residues. Germline CDR1 SGHTA, CDR2 FQGNSA. CDR3 nucleotides: TGTGCCAGCAGCTTAGCGGCGGGAGAGCACTACAATGAGCAGTTCTTC. Amino acid sequence: CASSLAAGEHYNEQFF.

The rearrangement links TRBV30 to TRBJ1-2; D not resolved. Germline CDR1 and CDR2: GTSNPN and SVGIG (reference sequence). The V gene lost 0 bases and the J gene lost 7 bases, with 6 bases spanning the gap. The CDR3 length is 11 residues. The CDR3, as DNA: TGTGCCTGGAGTGTAGCTAGTGGCTACACCTTC. Its translation: CAWSVASGYTF. The whole variable domain, filled in from reference TRBV30 and TRBJ1-2, reads SQTIHQWPATLVQPVGSPLSLECTVEGTSNPNLYWYRQAAGRGLQLLFYSVGIGQISSEVPQNLSASRPQDRQFILSSKKLLLSDSGFYLCAWSVASGYTFGSGTRLTVV.

About this clonotype itself: This could be a read error, since a much larger clone is one nucleotide away. The J gene is TRBJ2-7, the V gene TRBV14; D tentatively fits TRBD1 or TRBD2 (5 bases each). The CDR3 contains 16 residues. Trimming pared 1 base from V and 3 bases from J, leaving 16 bases between. Germline CDR1 reads SGHDN; CDR2 reads FVKESK. CDR3 region: CASSQVSQRGDYEQYF. The CDR3 DNA sequence: TGTGCCAGCAGCCAAGTCAGCCAAAGAGGGGACTACGAGCAGTACTTC.

This clonotype was counted a single time. The CDR3 carries no conserved terminal phenylalanine or tryptophan, so it likely arises from a read error. The chain links TRBV9 to TRBJ1-1; D is unresolved. The CDR3 consists of 13 residues. CDR1 is SGDLS, CDR2 YYNGEE, per germline. V lost 5 bases, J lost 1 base, and 9 bases lay in between. CDR3 in amino acids: CASSDTPNTEAFL. CDR3 coding DNA: TGTGCCAGCAGTGATACACCGAACACTGAAGCTTTCCTT.

This clonotype was observed at least ten times. V gene TRBV4-1 combines with J gene TRBJ2-2; D remains ambiguous. The CDR3 length is 15 residues. CDR1 and CDR2 (germline): MGHRA, YSYEKL. V was trimmed by 1 base and J by 1 base, leaving 7 bases between them. DNA for the CDR3: TGCGCCAGCAGCCAAGTCTCAGAGAACACCGGGGAGCTGTTTTTT. The encoded protein is CASSQVSENTGELFF.

On this clonotype itself: Germline and junction disagree at one end, which may indicate a read error. The chain couples TRBV27 to TRBJ2-5, with D perhaps given as TRBD1 or TRBD2 (5 bases each). Germline V gene lookup returns CDR1 MNHEY and CDR2 SMNVEV (reference sequence). This CDR3 has 13 amino acids. This CDR3 is CASSLVGGESQYF. The CDR3, as DNA: TGTGCCAGCAGTTTAGTTGGGGGAGAGTCCCAGTACTTC.

In its sample, this clonotype was seen many times. This chain links TRBV19 with TRBJ2-7; TRBD1 agrees at 7 bases. This CDR3 spans 15 amino acids. Trimming cost V 7 bases and J 4 bases; bases outside gene matches: 13. CDR1 is LNHDA, CDR2 SQIVND, per germline (reference sequence). The CDR3 nucleotides read TGTGCCAGTACCCCGTCTTGGGGACAGTTATACGAGCAGTACTTC. This encodes CASTPSWGQLYEQYF.

The V call is TRBV28, the J call TRBJ1-1; D may be TRBD1 (5 bases). The length of the CDR3 is 15 residues. The ends were cut back, 2 bases at V and 3 bases at J, with 13 bases in the middle. The V gene's germline CDR1 is MDHEN and CDR2 SYDVKM. CDR3 sequence reads: CASSLVSGGDTEAFF. The CDR3, as DNA: TGTGCCAGCAGTTTAGTTAGCGGGGGGGACACTGAAGCTTTCTTT.

On this clonotype itself: A read error may explain this, as a much larger clone is one base away. The rearrangement uses TRBV12-3 or TRBV12-4 and TRBJ2-1, with unresolved D. The CDR3 is made up of 14 amino acids. The V and J ends lost 2 bases and 10 bases respectively, with 15 bases between them. For the CDR3, the DNA is TGTGCCAGCAGTTTAAGTCAACTACCCTACGAGCAGTTCTTC. Its protein product is CASSLSQLPYEQFF.

This clonotype has a count of ten or more. This chain joins TRBV4-1 and TRBJ1-1; 7 bases match TRBD1. The CDR3 is 17 amino acids. Germline assignment: CDR1 MGHRA and CDR2 YSYEKL. V gave up 4 bases and J gave up 0 bases; unmatched junction bases: 11. The CDR3 coding sequence is TGCGCCAGCAGCCTTCTCACTTCGACAGGGCTGAACACTGAAGCTTTCTTT. As protein: CASSLLTSTGLNTEAFF.

This clonotype has at least ten counts. The chain employs TRBV7-2 and TRBJ2-7; 7 nucleotides match TRBD2. The CDR3 totals 15 residues. Per the germline V gene, CDR1 is SGHTA and CDR2 is FQGNSA. V lost 8 bases, J lost 2 bases, and 12 bases stayed unmatched. CDR3 in amino acids: CASALSSGTTYEQYF. DNA of the CDR3: TGTGCCAGCGCTCTTTCTAGCGGTACTACCTACGAGCAGTACTTC.

J is TRBJ2-7 and V is TRBV28; D not resolved. CDR3 length: 12 residues. Trimming stripped 11 bases from V and 4 bases from J, with 15 bases between. Germline loops: CDR1 MDHEN, CDR2 SYDVKM. The CDR3 loop is CALSLWGYEQYF. The CDR3 coding sequence is TGTGCCCTCAGTTTATGGGGATACGAGCAGTACTTC. Full variable domain (outside the CDR3, taken from reference TRBV28 and TRBJ2-7): DVKVTQSSRYLVKRTGEKVFLECVQDMDHENMFWYRQDPGLGLRLIYFSYDVKMKEKGDIPEGYSVSREKKERFSLILESASTNQTSMYLCALSLWGYEQYFGPGTRLTVT.

Comment on this clonotype: A single base separates this from a much larger clone, so it may be a read error. The gene calls are TRBV9 and TRBJ2-1; D gene ambiguous. Germline V gene lookup returns CDR1 SGDLS and CDR2 YYNGEE. There are 13 residues in the CDR3. CDR3 sequence reads: CASSVSSYNEQSF. CDR3 in DNA: TGTGCCAGCAGCGTTTCTTCATACAATGAGCAGTCCTTC.

V is TRBV20-1 and J is TRBJ1-2; perhaps TRBD1 as D (5 bases). V lost 8 bases and J lost 10, with 20 bases in between. Germline V gene data show CDR1 as DFQATT and CDR2 as SNEGSKA (reference sequence). This CDR3 is built from 12 residues. The DNA for the CDR3 is TGCAGTTCTCCTCTGGGGGATTACGACTACACCTTC. It codes for CSSPLGDYDYTF.

This clonotype was picked up many times. The chain has TRBV7-2 and TRBJ2-2, with a possible D match to TRBD2 (6 bases). The V and J ends lost 5 bases and 5 bases respectively, with 12 bases between them. The CDR3 has 14 residues. Germline V lookup: CDR1 SGHTA, CDR2 FQGNSA. CDR3 amino acids: CASSTTSTTGELFF. CDR3 coding DNA: TGTGCCAGCAGCACGACTAGTACGACCGGGGAGCTGTTTTTT.

A word on this clonotype: A much more abundant neighbour one base away suggests this may be a read error. The gene calls are TRBV3-1 and TRBJ2-5; 7 nucleotides line up with TRBD2. With 2 bases clipped from V and 2 bases from J, the junction kept 20 bases outside the gene matches. Germline-derived CDR1 and CDR2 are LGHDT and YNNKEL (reference sequence). This CDR3 spans 20 amino acids. The CDR3 loop is CASSQMGFSGWGGRQETQYF. The CDR3 nucleotides are TGTGCCAGCAGCCAAATGGGATTTAGCGGCTGGGGGGGACGTCAAGAGACCCAGTACTTC.

This clonotype was observed a few times. J is TRBJ2-7 and V is TRBV30, with D perhaps given as TRBD1 or TRBD2 (5 bases each). Per germline, CDR1 GTSNPN and CDR2 SVGIG (reference sequence). Trimming removed 3 bases at V and 3 bases at J, with 12 bases between. This CDR3 spans 13 amino acids. CDR3 DNA: TGTGCCTGGAGGGGGACCCGAAACTACGAGCAGTACTTC. Translation: CAWRGTRNYEQYF.

A word on this clonotype: This may stem from a read error, because a much larger clone lies one nucleotide away. This chain connects TRBV5-4 to TRBJ2-1; possibly TRBD1 for D (5 bases). Germline V CDR1 and CDR2: SGHNT, YYREEE (reference sequence). The CDR3 runs 16 residues. The CDR3 reads CASSLKTVSGYNEQSF. CDR3 coding DNA: TGTGCCAGCAGCTTAAAGACAGTCTCAGGTTACAATGAGCAGTCCTTC.

This clonotype was counted many times. The chain is built from TRBV12-3 or TRBV12-4 and TRBJ2-7; 7 bases match TRBD1. Trimming took 6 bases from V and 9 from J; bases not matched to a gene: 17. The CDR3 is 15 amino acids. The CDR3 spells CASSSQDRSSGGQYF. The DNA for the CDR3 is TGTGCCAGCAGCTCCCAGGACAGGAGCTCCGGAGGGCAGTACTTC.

This clonotype showed up many times. The chain is built from TRBV7-2 and TRBJ2-7; D is ambiguous. Trimming stripped 5 bases from V and 4 bases from J, with 12 bases between. The CDR3 has 13 residues. Per the germline V gene, CDR1 is SGHTA and CDR2 is FQGNSA. This CDR3 reads CASSLPGSYEQYF. Written as DNA, the CDR3 is TGTGCCAGCAGCCTCCCAGGTTCTTACGAGCAGTACTTC.